The clone carrying this T cell receptor beta chain came up many times. This entry comes from a study of T cells of healthy individuals. CDR3 length: 15 residues. The V gene lost 0 bases and the J gene lost 3 bases, with 14 bases spanning the gap. Germline CDR1 SQVTM, CDR2 ANQGSEA. In TCRdb, the 5' RACE reads were re-called with MiXCR into one record per CDR3 protein. The data contain about 40,000 distinct CDR3 sequences, around 4.5% of them singletons. The J gene is TRBJ2-5, the V gene TRBV29-1, with D perhaps matching TRBD1 or TRBD2 (5 bases each). This sequence originates from a human donor in good health. The CDR3 loop is CSVEDPKLGEETQYF. In DNA form, the CDR3 reads TGCAGCGTTGAAGATCCAAAACTAGGGGAAGAGACCCAGTACTTC. The full variable domain, in which reference TRBV29-1 and TRBJ2-5 provide the parts outside the CDR3, is SAVISQKPSRDICQRGTSLTIQCQVDSQVTMMFWYRQQPGQSLTLIATANQGSEATYESGFVIDKFPISRPNLTFSTLTVSNMSPEDSSIYLCSVEDPKLGEETQYFGPGTRLLVL.